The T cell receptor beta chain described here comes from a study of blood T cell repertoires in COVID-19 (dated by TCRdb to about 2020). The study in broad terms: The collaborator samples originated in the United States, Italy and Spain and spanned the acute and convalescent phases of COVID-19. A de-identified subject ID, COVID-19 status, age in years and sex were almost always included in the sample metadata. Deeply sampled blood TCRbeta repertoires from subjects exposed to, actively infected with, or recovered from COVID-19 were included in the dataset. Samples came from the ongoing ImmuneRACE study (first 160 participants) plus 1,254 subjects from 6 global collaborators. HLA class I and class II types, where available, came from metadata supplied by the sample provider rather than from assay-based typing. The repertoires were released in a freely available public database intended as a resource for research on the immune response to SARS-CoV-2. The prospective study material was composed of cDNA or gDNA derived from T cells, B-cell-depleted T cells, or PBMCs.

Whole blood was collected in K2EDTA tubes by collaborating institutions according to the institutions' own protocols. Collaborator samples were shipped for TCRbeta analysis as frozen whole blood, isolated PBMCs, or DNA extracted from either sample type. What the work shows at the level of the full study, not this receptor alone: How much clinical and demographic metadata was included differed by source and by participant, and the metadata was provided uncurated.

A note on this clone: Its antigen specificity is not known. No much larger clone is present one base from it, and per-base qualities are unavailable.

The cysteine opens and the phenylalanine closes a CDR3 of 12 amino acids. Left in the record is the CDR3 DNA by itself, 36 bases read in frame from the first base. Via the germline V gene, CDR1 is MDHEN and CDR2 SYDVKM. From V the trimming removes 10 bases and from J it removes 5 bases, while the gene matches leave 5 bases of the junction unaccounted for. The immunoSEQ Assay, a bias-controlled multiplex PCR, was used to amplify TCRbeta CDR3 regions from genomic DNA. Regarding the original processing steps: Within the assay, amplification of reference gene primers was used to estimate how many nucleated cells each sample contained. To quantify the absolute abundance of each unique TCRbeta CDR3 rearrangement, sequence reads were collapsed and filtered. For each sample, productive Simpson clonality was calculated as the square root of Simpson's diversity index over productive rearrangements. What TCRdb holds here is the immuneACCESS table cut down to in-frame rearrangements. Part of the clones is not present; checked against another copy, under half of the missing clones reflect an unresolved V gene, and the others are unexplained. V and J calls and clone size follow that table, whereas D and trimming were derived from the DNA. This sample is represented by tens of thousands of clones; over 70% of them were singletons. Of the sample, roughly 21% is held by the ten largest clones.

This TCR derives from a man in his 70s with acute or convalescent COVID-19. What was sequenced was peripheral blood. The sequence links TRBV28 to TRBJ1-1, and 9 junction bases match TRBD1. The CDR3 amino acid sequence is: CATLGQGTEAFF. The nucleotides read TGTGCCACCCTCGGACAGGGGACTGAAGCTTTCTTT.